These T cell receptor beta chains were read from a single sample in a study of blood T cell repertoires in COVID-19. Profiling relied on immunoSEQ multiplex PCR, and the TCRdb table lists in-frame clones only, not all of them. The sample records some 250,000 clones, approximately 83% being singletons. Specimen: PBMCs or T cells enriched from blood (not recorded which). The receptor set was obtained from a woman between 35 and 50 years old with acute COVID-19. Both conserved end residues are part of each CDR3. The D gene is left open where the match is weak. Some rows mark clone size as missing; the rest say once, few, many or name a class of expanded clone.

V	D	J	size	CDR3	DNA
TRBV7-9	-	TRBJ1-2	-	CASSLNAAYGGYTF	TGTGCCAGCAGCTTAAATGCGGCCTACGGTGGCTACACCTTC
TRBV16	TRBD2	TRBJ2-1	-	CASSKLAGDYNEQFF	TGTGCCAGCAGCAAACTAGCGGGCGACTACAATGAGCAGTTCTTC
TRBV5-5	-	TRBJ2-7	-	CASSPVLVKDEQYF	TGTGCCAGCAGCCCAGTACTAGTGAAGGACGAGCAGTACTTC
TRBV7-6	-	TRBJ1-1	-	CASSPLSFSPEGGTEAFF	TGTGCCAGCAGCCCCCTGTCTTTTTCACCCGAGGGTGGCACTGAAGCTTTCTTT
TRBV29-1	TRBD2	TRBJ2-1	-	CSEWTRNEQFF	TGCAGCGAATGGACTAGAAATGAGCAGTTCTTC
TRBV5-1	TRBD1	TRBJ2-3	-	CASSPRGGDNPTDTQYF	TGCGCCAGCAGCCCGAGAGGGGGCGACAATCCCACAGATACGCAGTATTTT
TRBV25-1	-	TRBJ2-2	-	CASASSEAGGFGELFF	TGTGCCAGCGCAAGCAGTGAGGCAGGGGGGTTCGGGGAGCTGTTTTTT
TRBV7-9	-	TRBJ2-7	-	CASSPSLATTYEQYF	TGTGCCAGCAGCCCATCCCTAGCCACAACCTACGAGCAGTACTTC
TRBV5-1	TRBD1	TRBJ1-2	-	CASSWGQGSNYGYTF	TGCGCCAGCAGCTGGGGACAGGGTTCCAACTATGGCTACACCTTC
TRBV2	-	TRBJ2-7	-	CASSRDPSSSLEQYF	TGTGCCAGCAGTCGAGACCCGTCTAGTTCCCTCGAGCAGTACTTC
TRBV25-1	-	TRBJ1-2	many	CASSESTAAPYGYTF	TGTGCCAGCAGTGAATCCACCGCGGCCCCTTATGGCTACACCTTC
TRBV2	-	TRBJ2-1	-	CASTPLTGYNEQFF	TGTGCCAGCACCCCTCTTACAGGCTACAATGAGCAGTTCTTC
TRBV11-2	TRBD1	TRBJ1-2	-	CASSLGGQGGYTF	TGTGCCAGCAGCTTAGGGGGACAGGGTGGCTACACCTTC
TRBV30	TRBD2	TRBJ2-3	once	CAWMLAGGSQYF	TGTGCCTGGATGCTAGCGGGAGGTTCGCAGTATTTT
TRBV7-6	TRBD1	TRBJ1-4	-	CASSPRQGAYEKLFF	TGTGCCAGCAGCCCGCGGCAGGGGGCATATGAAAAACTGTTTTTT
TRBV30	-	TRBJ1-1	-	CAWIYTGLGNTEAFF	TGTGCCTGGATTTACACCGGCCTAGGGAACACTGAAGCTTTCTTT
TRBV7-9	TRBD2	TRBJ2-3	-	CASSPGLVTDTQYF	TGTGCCAGCAGCCCAGGACTAGTTACAGATACGCAGTATTTT
TRBV5-1	TRBD1	TRBJ1-4	-	CASSTRQGEEKLFF	TGCGCCAGCAGCACAAGACAGGGTGAAGAAAAACTGTTTTTT
TRBV29-1	TRBD2	TRBJ2-1	-	CSVEGAGETNEQFF	TGCAGCGTTGAAGGAGCGGGAGAAACGAATGAGCAGTTCTTC
TRBV10-3	-	TRBJ1-1	-	CAISDRGTEAFF	TGTGCCATCAGTGATCGGGGAACTGAAGCTTTCTTT
TRBV29-1	TRBD1	TRBJ1-1	-	CSVQYTGADTEAFF	TGCAGCGTCCAGTACACAGGGGCGGACACTGAAGCTTTCTTT
TRBV7-5	-	TRBJ2-7	once	CVRSARDREDEREVYEQYF	TGTGTCAGAAGCGCACGGGACAGGGAAGACGAGCGGGAGGTCTACGAGCAGTACTTC
TRBV11-2	-	TRBJ1-2	few	CASSLGTVYGYTF	TGTGCCAGCAGCTTAGGGACAGTCTATGGCTACACCTTC
TRBV25-1	TRBD2	TRBJ2-4	-	CASSSYEGGEKNIQYF	TGTGCCAGCAGTTCTTACGAGGGAGGGGAGAAAAACATTCAGTACTTC
TRBV19	TRBD1	TRBJ1-2	-	CASSTRTGWNGYTF	TGTGCCAGTAGTACCAGGACAGGGTGGAACGGCTACACCTTC
TRBV3-1/TRBV3-2	TRBD1	TRBJ1-1	-	CASSQVLQGDTEAFF	TGTGCCAGCAGCCAAGTATTACAGGGGGACACTGAAGCTTTCTTT
TRBV11-2	TRBD1	TRBJ2-1	-	CASSFGTGPYNEQFF	TGTGCCAGCAGCTTCGGGACAGGGCCCTACAATGAGCAGTTCTTC
TRBV19	-	TRBJ1-6	few	CASSMQGNSPLHF	TGTGCCAGTAGTATGCAGGGTAATTCACCCCTCCACTTT
TRBV14	TRBD2	TRBJ2-3	-	CASSQGGSGGPIIDTQYF	TGTGCCAGCAGCCAAGGTGGGTCGGGAGGCCCGATTATTGATACGCAGTATTTT